A single sample is the source of the 2 T cell receptor beta chains below, sequenced in a study of T cells in women clearing cervical HPV infection. Clones were read by immunoSEQ multiplex PCR, and TCRdb kept only the in-frame ones, dropping some. The sample's table shows tens of thousands of clones. Input material: blood buffy coat. All receptors come from a woman aged 18 to 75 with a cervical HPV16 infection that either progressed to CIN3+ or cleared (not recorded which).

Notes on this clone: Read data end 3 residues before the CDR3 end; the end is taken from the germline J gene. The rearrangement joins TRBV7-3 to TRBJ2-5; 7 nucleotides agree with TRBD1. The J segment lost 5 bases and the V segment lost 6 bases, leaving 6 bases of the junction unmatched. The CDR3 runs 13 residues. Looked up from germline, CDR1 is SGHTA and CDR2 is FQGTGA. Incomplete CDR3 DNA: TGTGCCAGCAGTGACAGGGTTGGGGAGACC. As protein: CASSDRVGET. The whole CDR3 sequence is CASSDRVGETQYF.

Comment on this clone: The CDR3 end lies 3 residues beyond the end of the read and is filled in from the germline J gene. The chain carries TRBV4-1 and TRBJ2-7; TRBD1 aligns across 8 bases. Germline V gene sequence: CDR1 MGHRA, CDR2 YSYEKL. The CDR3 is 15 amino acids. After removal of 4 bases from V and 4 bases from J, the junction contained 9 bases not matched to a gene. This chain's CDR3 is CASSLTGTGEYEQYF. The DNA read from the CDR3 is TGCGCCAGCAGCCTCACCGGGACAGGAGAATACGAG.